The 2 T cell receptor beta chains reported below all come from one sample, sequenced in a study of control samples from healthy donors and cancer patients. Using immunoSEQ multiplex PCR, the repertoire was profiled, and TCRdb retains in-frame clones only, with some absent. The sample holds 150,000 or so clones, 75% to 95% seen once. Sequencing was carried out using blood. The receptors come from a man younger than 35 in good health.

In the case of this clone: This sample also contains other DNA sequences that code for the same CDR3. CDR3 amino acids: CASSLRTSGGAETQYF. In DNA form, the CDR3 reads TGTGCCAGCAGCCTCCGGACTAGCGGGGGGGCAGAGACCCAGTACTTC. The rearrangement uses TRBV7-2 and TRBJ2-5; TRBD2 aligns across 15 bases. This CDR3 spans 16 amino acids. The V segment lost 5 bases and the J segment 4 bases; nucleotides outside the gene matches: 5. Germline lookup yields CDR1 SGHTA and CDR2 FQGNSA.

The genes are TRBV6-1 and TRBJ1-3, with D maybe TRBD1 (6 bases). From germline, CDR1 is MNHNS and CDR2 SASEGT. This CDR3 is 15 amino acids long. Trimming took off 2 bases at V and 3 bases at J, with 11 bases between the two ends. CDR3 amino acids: CASSETYRVGNTIYF. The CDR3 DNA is TGTGCCAGCAGTGAAACCTACAGGGTTGGAAACACCATATATTTT.